A selection of T cell receptor beta chains follows, all from one sample in a study of human CD8 memory T cell subsets. No DNA is given; TCRdb re-called the 5' RACE reads and lists each CDR3 protein once. The sample holds under 20,000 distinct CDR3 sequences. Sequencing was performed on CD8+ T cells from PBMCs. These receptor sequences come from a human donor in good health. The CDR3 runs from the conserved cysteine through the conserved F or W. Only some rows state a clone size, as once, few, many or a class for expanded clones.

clone size,J gene,V gene,CDR3 protein
.,TRBJ2-5,TRBV7-9,CASSSSSGIKETQYF
.,TRBJ2-1,TRBV29-1,CSVERRDLHYNEQFF
medium-sized,TRBJ2-1,TRBV29-1,CSVEILSGRARDEQFF
medium-sized,TRBJ2-4,TRBV27,CASSLSGGGAKNIQYF
.,TRBJ1-1,TRBV29-1,CSVETGWYTEAFF
.,TRBJ2-7,TRBV6-2/TRBV6-3,CASSYSRTSTYEQYF
medium-sized,TRBJ2-3,TRBV5-5,CASSPRAQALTDTQYF
.,TRBJ2-4,TRBV4-1,CASSQGWGGNIQYF
.,TRBJ2-3,TRBV6-1,CASSEFSGGYTDTQYF
medium-sized,TRBJ1-1,TRBV29-1,CSGLLHRRNTEAFF
.,TRBJ2-6,TRBV4-3,CASRGLGANVLTF
.,TRBJ2-3,TRBV2,CASSVGAISTDTQYF
.,TRBJ1-2,TRBV20-1,CSASWRGDYGYTF
medium-sized,TRBJ1-1,TRBV30,CAWSVWGTEAFF
.,TRBJ2-1,TRBV5-1,CASSLDPDLSNEQFF
.,TRBJ2-5,TRBV5-1,CASSLTPGEQETQYF
.,TRBJ2-2,TRBV29-1,CSVGPVANTGELFF
.,TRBJ1-5,TRBV10-2,CASSESKQGFDQPQHF
.,TRBJ1-3,TRBV6-5,CASSYSRTDTGNTIYF
.,TRBJ2-3,TRBV7-9,CASSYDTSGGLGTDTQYF
.,TRBJ2-7,TRBV5-1,CASQRGDEQYF
.,TRBJ1-2,TRBV29-1,CSVESRGDRYNYGYTF
.,TRBJ1-1,TRBV12-3/TRBV12-4,CASNMNTEAFF
.,TRBJ1-1,TRBV6-2/TRBV6-3,CASSYLSQLEAFF
.,TRBJ2-1,TRBV4-1,CASGAAVGSYNEQFF
.,TRBJ2-7,TRBV11-1,CASSFTGGYEQYF
.,TRBJ2-1,TRBV2,CASSEGGEQFF
.,TRBJ1-3,TRBV6-5,CASSYSSPASSGNTIYF
.,TRBJ2-5,TRBV7-9,CASSLAQGQETQYF
.,TRBJ2-7,TRBV13,CASSLDQRGAYEQYF
medium-sized,TRBJ2-1,TRBV29-1,CSVGGTGGYNEQFF
.,TRBJ1-6,TRBV14,CASSQDGQGRSPLHF
.,TRBJ1-2,TRBV7-9,CASSSSTGEAYGYTF
medium-sized,TRBJ2-7,TRBV28,CASSSNLQTSGSEQYF
.,TRBJ2-7,TRBV18,CASSPRDRGLHEQYF
.,TRBJ2-3,TRBV7-9,CASSLSRSDTQYF
.,TRBJ2-7,TRBV14,CASSHLGALEQYF
.,TRBJ2-1,TRBV11-3,CASSLEDRGGRAWCGEQFF
.,TRBJ2-7,TRBV28,CASSKVYEQYF
.,TRBJ2-3,TRBV6-5,CASSYSGAVYDTQYF
.,TRBJ2-1,TRBV6-2/TRBV6-3,CASGSTGYNEQFF
.,TRBJ2-7,TRBV28,CASSFTGDFGEQYF
.,TRBJ1-3,TRBV7-6,CASSPQLGSGNTIYF